One sample yielded the 3 T cell receptor beta chains listed below, sequenced in a study of T cells in tumors after PD-1 blockade (dated by TCRdb to the late 2010s). Library method: the immunoSEQ multiplex PCR assay. The table comes from immuneACCESS by way of TCRdb, which keeps in-frame sequences with V and J called. Part of the clones is missing from these tables; in studies checked, under half for an unresolved V gene and the rest for unknown reasons. The sample table lists about 63,000 clones, around 72% of them with a count of one. The ten largest clonotypes hold over 3.5% of the sample. Reading the label with the study, this specimen's time point is: after anti-PD-1 therapy. Source: PBMCs, taken after anti-PD-1 treatment. The receptors derive from a human donor with basal cell carcinoma.

As to this clone: An end of the junction does not agree with germline; a read error may underlie this. The V gene is TRBV2, the J gene TRBJ1-1; perhaps TRBD1 as D (5 bases). The CDR3 totals 12 residues. Germline V CDR1 and CDR2: SNHLY, FYNNEI. In DNA, the CDR3 is TGTGCCACCAGTGGACAATACACTGAAGCTTTCTTT. It is translated as CATSGQYTEAFF.

The rearrangement links TRBV6-4 to TRBJ2-5, with 12 bases aligning to TRBD1. The CDR3 consists of 14 residues. Germline V gene data show CDR1 as MRHNA and CDR2 as SNTAGT. V dropped 3 bases and J dropped 4; count of bases not matched to a gene: 0. CDR3 loop: CASSEGQGAETQYF. For the CDR3, the DNA is TGTGCCAGCAGTGAGGGACAGGGGGCAGAGACCCAGTACTTC.

This clone occurred many times. V is TRBV29-1 and J is TRBJ2-3, with D tentatively TRBD1 or TRBD2 (6 bases each). Trimming cost V 4 bases and J 8 bases, with 7 bases left between them. CDR3 length: 10 amino acids. Germline values: CDR1 SQVTM, CDR2 ANQGSEA. In DNA form, the CDR3 reads TGCAGCGTTGGGGGGGCTACGCAGTATTTT. Translated, it gives CSVGGATQYF.